These T cell receptor beta chains were read from a single sample in a study of blood T cell repertoires in COVID-19. Data came from immunoSEQ multiplex PCR; TCRdb stores just in-frame clones and leaves some out. Here the sample spans some 69,000 clones, roughly nine tenths being singletons. Material: peripheral blood. Source of these receptors: a woman aged 45-59 years with active COVID-19. Both conserved end residues are part of each CDR3. Each record gives: CDR3 length, J gene, D gene, V gene, CDR3 protein. D genes are given only for firm matches.

length: 15
J: TRBJ1-5
D: NA
V: TRBV19
CDR3: CASSIGTGNYQPQHF

length: 14
J: TRBJ2-5
D: NA
V: TRBV11-2
CDR3: CASSLGRGQETQYF

length: 14
J: TRBJ2-7
D: TRBD1
V: TRBV4-1
CDR3: CASSQGTGGAEQYF

length: 14
J: TRBJ1-3
D: NA
V: TRBV11-3
CDR3: CASSSGSSGNTIYF

length: 16
J: TRBJ2-7
D: TRBD2
V: TRBV30
CDR3: CAATGLAGAKYYEQYF

length: 13
J: TRBJ2-7
D: TRBD1
V: TRBV19
CDR3: CASSIGQGSEQYF

length: 12
J: TRBJ1-5
D: NA
V: TRBV19
CDR3: CATGIGGLAQHF

length: 15
J: TRBJ2-3
D: TRBD1
V: TRBV18
CDR3: CASSRDSPITDTQYF

length: 15
J: TRBJ2-2
D: NA
V: TRBV5-8
CDR3: CASSEEGVGDGELFF

length: 15
J: TRBJ2-1
D: NA
V: TRBV6-5
CDR3: CASSLRGTGRNEQFF

length: 14
J: TRBJ1-1
D: TRBD1
V: TRBV6-5
CDR3: CASSLGQFYTEAFF

length: 15
J: TRBJ2-2
D: TRBD1
V: TRBV2
CDR3: CASSPGTGDTGELFF

length: 12
J: TRBJ1-1
D: NA
V: TRBV19
CDR3: CASSIWGREAFF

length: 16
J: TRBJ2-3
D: NA
V: TRBV9
CDR3: CASSVAGLPTTDTQYF